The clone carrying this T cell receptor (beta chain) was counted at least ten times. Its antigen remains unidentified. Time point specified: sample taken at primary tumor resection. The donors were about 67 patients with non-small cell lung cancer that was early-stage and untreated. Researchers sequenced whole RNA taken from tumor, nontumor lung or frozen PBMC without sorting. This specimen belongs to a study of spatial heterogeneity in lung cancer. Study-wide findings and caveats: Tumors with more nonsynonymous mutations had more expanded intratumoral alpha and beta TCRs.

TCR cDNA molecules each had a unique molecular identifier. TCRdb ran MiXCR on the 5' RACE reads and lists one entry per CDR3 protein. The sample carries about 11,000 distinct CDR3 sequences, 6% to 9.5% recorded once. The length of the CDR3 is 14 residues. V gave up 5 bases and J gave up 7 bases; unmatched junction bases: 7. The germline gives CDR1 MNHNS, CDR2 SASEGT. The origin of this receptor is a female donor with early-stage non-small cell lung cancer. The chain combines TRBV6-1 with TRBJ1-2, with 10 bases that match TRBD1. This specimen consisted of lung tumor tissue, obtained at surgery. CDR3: CASSFDRGPRGYTF. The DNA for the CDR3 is TGTGCCAGCAGTTTTGACAGGGGGCCGCGTGGCTACACCTTC.